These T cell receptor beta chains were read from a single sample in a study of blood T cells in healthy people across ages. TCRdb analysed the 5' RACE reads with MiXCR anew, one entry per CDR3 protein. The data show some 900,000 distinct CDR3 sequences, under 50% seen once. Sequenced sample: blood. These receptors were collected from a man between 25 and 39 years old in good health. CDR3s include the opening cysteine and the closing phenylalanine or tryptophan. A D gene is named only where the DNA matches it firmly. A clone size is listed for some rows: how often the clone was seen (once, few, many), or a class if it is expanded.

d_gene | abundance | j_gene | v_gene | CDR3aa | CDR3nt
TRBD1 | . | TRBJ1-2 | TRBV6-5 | CASIGTAPNYGYTF | TGTGCCAGTATAGGGACAGCACCTAACTATGGCTACACCTTC
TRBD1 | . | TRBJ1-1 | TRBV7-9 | CASSSSQGVGTEAFF | TGTGCCAGCAGCTCCTCACAGGGGGTTGGCACTGAAGCTTTCTTT
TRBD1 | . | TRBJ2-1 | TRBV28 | CASTIGQGVINEQFF | TGTGCCAGCACCATCGGACAGGGGGTGATCAATGAGCAGTTCTTC
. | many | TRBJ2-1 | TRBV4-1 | CASSQSLVRFGENEQFF | TGCGCCAGCAGCCAATCCCTGGTTAGGTTTGGGGAAAATGAGCAGTTCTTC
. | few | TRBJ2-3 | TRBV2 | CASSESSWDTDTQYF | TGTGCCAGCAGTGAGTCTAGCTGGGACACAGATACGCAGTATTTT
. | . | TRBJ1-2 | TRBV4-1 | CTSSPQAGDSYGYTF | TGCACCAGCAGCCCCCAAGCCGGGGATAGCTATGGCTACACCTTC
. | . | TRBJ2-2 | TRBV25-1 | CASSESLGLSGELFF | TGTGCCAGCAGTGAATCGTTGGGGTTATCCGGGGAGCTGTTTTTT
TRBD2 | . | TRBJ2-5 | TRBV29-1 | CSVVGREETQYF | TGCAGCGTTGTCGGGAGGGAAGAGACCCAGTACTTC
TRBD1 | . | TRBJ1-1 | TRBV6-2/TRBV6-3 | CASSYSGQGVPNTEAFF | TGTGCCAGCAGTTACTCTGGACAGGGGGTCCCGAACACTGAAGCTTTCTTT
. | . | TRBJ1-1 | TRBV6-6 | CASSPPGYGTEAFF | TGTGCCAGCAGCCCGCCAGGGTACGGCACTGAAGCTTTCTTT
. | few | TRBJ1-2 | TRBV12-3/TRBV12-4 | CASTNRGGGPYGYTF | TGTGCCAGCACCAACCGAGGGGGAGGGCCCTATGGCTACACCTTC
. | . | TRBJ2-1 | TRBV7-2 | CATGQQLSRHNEQFF | TGTGCCACGGGCCAGCAGCTTAGTAGGCACAATGAGCAGTTCTTC
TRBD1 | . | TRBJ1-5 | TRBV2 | CASRDRSSFSNQPQHF | TGTGCCAGCAGGGACAGGAGCTCCTTTAGCAATCAGCCCCAGCATTTT
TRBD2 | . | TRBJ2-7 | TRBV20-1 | CSAKGLAGYIYEQYF | TGCAGTGCTAAGGGACTAGCGGGGTATATCTACGAGCAGTACTTC
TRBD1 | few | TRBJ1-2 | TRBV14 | CASSPDRSNYGYTF | TGTGCCAGCAGCCCGGACAGGTCTAACTATGGCTACACCTTC
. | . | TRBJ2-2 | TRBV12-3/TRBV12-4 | CASGGPGELFF | TGTGCCAGCGGGGGTCCCGGGGAGCTGTTTTTT
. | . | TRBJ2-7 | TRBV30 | CAWRGGGPYNEQYF | TGTGCCTGGAGGGGAGGGGGCCCCTACAATGAGCAGTACTTC
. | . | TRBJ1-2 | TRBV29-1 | CSVEDGVGRGSYGYTF | TGCAGCGTTGAAGATGGGGTTGGCAGGGGATCTTATGGCTACACCTTC
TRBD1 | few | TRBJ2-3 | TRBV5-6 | CASSWDRSDTQYF | TGTGCCAGCAGCTGGGACAGGTCAGATACGCAGTATTTT
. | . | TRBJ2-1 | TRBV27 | CASSPELSYEQFF | TGTGCCAGCAGTCCGGAGTTAAGCTATGAGCAGTTCTTC
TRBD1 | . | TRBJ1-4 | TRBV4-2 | CASSQGDRDEKLFF | TGTGCCAGCAGCCAAGGGGACAGAGATGAAAAACTGTTTTTT
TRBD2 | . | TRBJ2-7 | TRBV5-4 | CASSLGLAPYEQYF | TGTGCCAGCAGCTTGGGACTAGCGCCCTACGAGCAGTACTTC
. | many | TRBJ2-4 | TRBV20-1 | CSAPGLLKNIQYF | TGCAGTGCTCCCGGACTGTTAAAAAACATTCAGTACTTC
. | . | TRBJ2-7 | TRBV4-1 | CASSQEPIGIYEQYF | TGCGCCAGCAGCCAAGAACCGATCGGGATCTACGAGCAGTACTTC
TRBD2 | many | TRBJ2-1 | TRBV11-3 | CASSLEGGSGGVEQFF | TGTGCCAGCAGCTTAGAAGGAGGTAGCGGGGGGGTTGAGCAGTTCTTC
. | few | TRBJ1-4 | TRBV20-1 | CSARSDGAGEKLFF | TGCAGTGCTAGAAGTGATGGGGCTGGTGAAAAACTGTTTTTT
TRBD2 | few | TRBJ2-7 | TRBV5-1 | CASSALAGGPYEQYF | TGCGCCAGCAGCGCACTAGCGGGGGGGCCATACGAGCAGTACTTC
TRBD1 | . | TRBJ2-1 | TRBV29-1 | CSVPGQGYNEQFF | TGCAGCGTGCCGGGACAGGGGTACAATGAGCAGTTCTTC
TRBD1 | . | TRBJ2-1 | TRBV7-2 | CASSFIGTGVDEQFF | TGTGCCAGCAGCTTCATCGGGACAGGGGTCGATGAGCAGTTCTTC
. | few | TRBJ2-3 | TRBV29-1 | CSVDDRSGDTQYF | TGCAGCGTTGACGACAGATCAGGGGATACGCAGTATTTT
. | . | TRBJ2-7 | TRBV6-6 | CASSYGPGTGEDEQYF | TGTGCCAGCAGTTACGGACCCGGCACAGGGGAGGACGAGCAGTACTTC
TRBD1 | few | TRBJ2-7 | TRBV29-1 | CSVGAGGVYEQYF | TGCAGCGTTGGAGCAGGGGGAGTCTACGAGCAGTACTTC
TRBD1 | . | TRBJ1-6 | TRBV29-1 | CSVTTGVVNSPLHF | TGCAGCGTTACGACAGGGGTCGTTAATTCACCCCTCCACTTT
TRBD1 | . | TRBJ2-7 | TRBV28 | CASSAPGTETYEQYF | TGTGCCAGCAGTGCCCCCGGGACAGAGACCTACGAGCAGTACTTC
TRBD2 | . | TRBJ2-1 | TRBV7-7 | CASSSGTSGVYNEQFF | TGTGCTAGCAGCTCCGGGACTAGCGGGGTCTACAATGAGCAGTTCTTC
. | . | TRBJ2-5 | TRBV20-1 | CSAGSPTEYQETQYF | TGCAGTGCTGGTTCCCCGACAGAGTACCAAGAGACCCAGTACTTC
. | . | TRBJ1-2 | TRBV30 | CAWIGMGIDYGYTF | TGTGCCTGGATTGGCATGGGCATTGACTATGGCTACACCTTC
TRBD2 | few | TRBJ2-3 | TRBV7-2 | CASSFGLAGGQTDTQYF | TGTGCCAGCAGCTTTGGACTAGCGGGGGGGCAGACAGATACGCAGTATTTT
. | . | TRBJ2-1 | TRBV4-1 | CASSLDRTNNEQFF | TGCGCCAGCAGCCTCGACAGAACGAACAATGAGCAGTTCTTC
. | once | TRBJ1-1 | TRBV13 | CASSSPKSMNTEAFF | TGTGCCAGCAGCTCCCCGAAGAGTATGAACACTGAAGCTTTCTTT
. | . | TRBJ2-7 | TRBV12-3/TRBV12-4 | CASTPTGPFYEQYF | TGTGCCAGCACCCCGACAGGACCCTTCTACGAGCAGTACTTC
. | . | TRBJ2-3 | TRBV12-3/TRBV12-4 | CASSLWDGTDTQYF | TGTGCCAGCAGTTTGTGGGACGGCACAGATACGCAGTATTTT
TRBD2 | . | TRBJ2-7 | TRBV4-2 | CASSQAGTSGYEQYF | TGTGCCAGCAGCCAAGCCGGGACTAGCGGATACGAGCAGTACTTC
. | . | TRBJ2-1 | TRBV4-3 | CASSQEIGGNEQFF | TGCGCCAGCAGCCAAGAAATCGGGGGTAATGAGCAGTTCTTC
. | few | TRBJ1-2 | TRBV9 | CASSVGETSYGYTF | TGTGCCAGCAGCGTAGGTGAGACTTCCTATGGCTACACCTTC
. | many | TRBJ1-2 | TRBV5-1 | CASSLGRGPIYGYTF | TGCGCCAGCAGCTTGGGACGGGGCCCCATCTATGGCTACACCTTC
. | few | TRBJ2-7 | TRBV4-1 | CASSQTRNTYEQYF | TGCGCCAGCAGCCAGACAAGGAATACCTACGAGCAGTACTTC
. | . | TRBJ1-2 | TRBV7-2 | CDSSFSSPITTF | TGTGACAGCAGCTTTAGTTCACCTATAACCACCTTC
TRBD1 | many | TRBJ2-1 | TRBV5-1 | CASSLTDRGDEQFF | TGCGCCAGCAGCTTGACGGACAGGGGCGATGAGCAGTTCTTC
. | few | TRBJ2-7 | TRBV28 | CASSLWSRGEQYF | TGTGCCAGCAGTTTATGGTCCAGGGGCGAGCAGTACTTC
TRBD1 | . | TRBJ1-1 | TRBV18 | CASSPQEGTGGNTEAFF | TGTGCCAGCTCACCACAGGAGGGGACAGGGGGAAACACTGAAGCTTTCTTT
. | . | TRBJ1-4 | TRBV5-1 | CASNQQLKFDEKLFF | TGCGCCAGCAACCAACAGCTCAAATTCGATGAAAAACTGTTTTTT
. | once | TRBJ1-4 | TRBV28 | CASTVLGGVYEKLFF | TGTGCCAGCACCGTTTTGGGGGGAGTCTATGAAAAACTGTTTTTT
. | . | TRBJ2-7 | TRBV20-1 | CSARALRGENYEQYF | TGCAGTGCCCGGGCCCTGCGGGGAGAAAACTACGAGCAGTACTTC
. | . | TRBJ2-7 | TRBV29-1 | CSVVTGPPYEQYF | TGCAGCGTAGTGACAGGCCCACCCTACGAGCAGTACTTC